Following are 12 T cell receptor beta chains from one sample sequenced in a study of identical twins. Using its own MiXCR run on the 5' RACE reads, TCRdb lists one record per CDR3 protein. The sample records about 330,000 distinct CDR3 sequences, 12% being singletons. These data were also filed under a second study, of yellow fever vaccine responses in identical twins.

Material: CD8+ T cells sorted from blood. These receptors originate from a woman aged 18-35 years in good health.

V is TRBV27 and J is TRBJ2-7; possibly TRBD2 for D (7 bases). CDR3 size: 15 residues. CDR1 is MNHEY and CDR2 is SMNVEV in the germline V gene (reference sequence). V was clipped by 3 bases and J by 1 base, with 13 bases between them. The CDR3 region has the DNA TGTGCCAGCAGTTTCGGGGGAGGGGGTTCCTACGAGCAGTACTTC. It is translated as CASSFGGGGSYEQYF.

The genes are TRBV13 and TRBJ2-7; D uncertain. Germline V lookup: CDR1 PRHDT, CDR2 FYEKMQ (reference sequence). The CDR3 has 15 amino acids. Trimming pared 1 base from V and 5 bases from J, leaving 15 bases between. The CDR3 DNA follows: TGTGCCAGCAGCTTAGTCGTGACTGGGGTGGACGAGCAGTACTTC. Translated: CASSLVVTGVDEQYF.

V gene TRBV6-5 combines with J gene TRBJ2-5; the match to TRBD2 covers 7 bases. CDR1 is MNHEY, CDR2 SVGAGI, per germline. The junction had 10 bases not matched to a gene; V was cut back by 4 bases and J by 5 bases. This CDR3 contains 15 residues. This CDR3 is CASSFVGGSSETQYF. As DNA, the CDR3 is TGTGCCAGCAGTTTTGTCGGGGGGTCGTCGGAGACCCAGTACTTC.

CDR3 DNA: TGCGCCAGCAGCAGAGGCGTTCTGGATGAAAAACTGTTTTTT. Protein: CASSRGVLDEKLFF. The rearrangement joins TRBV5-1 to TRBJ1-4; D gene unclear. V lost 4 bases, J lost 6 bases, and 13 bases lay in between. CDR3 length: 14 amino acids. Germline V gene data show CDR1 as SGHRS and CDR2 as YFSETQ.

This chain uses TRBV7-8 with TRBJ2-1; TRBD2 is a possible D gene (6 bases). Deletions cut 1 base from V and 4 bases from J, with 20 bases between. Germline values: CDR1 SGHVS, CDR2 FQNEAQ. The CDR3 consists of 18 residues. CDR3 sequence (DNA): TGTGCCAGCAGCTTAGGATCGTCGGGAGTGGTGGGTTACAATGAGCAGTTCTTC. It translates to CASSLGSSGVVGYNEQFF. Combining the CDR3 with reference TRBV7-8 and TRBJ2-1 gives the whole variable domain GAGVSQSPRYKVAKRGQDVALRCDPISGHVSLFWYQQALGQGPEFLTYFQNEAQLDKSGLPSDRFFAERPEGSVSTLKIQRTQQEDSAVYLCASSLGSSGVVGYNEQFFGPGTRLTVL.

The table lists this clonotype with a count of one. This chain connects TRBV14 to TRBJ2-7, with D tentatively TRBD1 (5 bases). This CDR3 has 14 residues. Germline CDR1 reads SGHDN; CDR2 reads FVKESK. The germline V and J ends were trimmed by 0 bases and 3 bases, with 9 bases remaining between them. CDR3 in amino acids: CASSQEGRDYEQYF. The CDR3 DNA reads TGTGCCAGCAGCCAAGAGGGCAGGGACTACGAGCAGTACTTC.

This clonotype came up a few times. This chain uses TRBV29-1 with TRBJ2-7, with D maybe TRBD1 (5 bases). Germline V gene lookup returns CDR1 SQVTM and CDR2 ANQGSEA. The CDR3 covers 13 residues. Deletions cut 6 bases from V and 2 bases from J, with 14 bases between. CDR3 nucleotide sequence: TGCAGCGTCGCGGCAGGGATCACCTACGAGCAGTACTTC. Translating gives CSVAAGITYEQYF.

The chain couples TRBV20-1 to TRBJ2-3; 7 bases agree with TRBD2. Per the germline V gene, CDR1 is DFQATT and CDR2 is SNEGSKA (reference sequence). Losses at the gene ends were 0 bases for V and 4 bases for J; bases not matched to a gene: 7. This CDR3 is built from 15 residues. The CDR3 spells CSARELGGRSDTQYF. The CDR3, as DNA: TGCAGTGCTAGAGAGCTGGGAGGGAGATCAGATACGCAGTATTTT.

The V call is TRBV27, the J call TRBJ1-4; D uncertain. This CDR3 contains 16 residues. Germline V gives CDR1 MNHEY, CDR2 SMNVEV (reference sequence). V was shortened by 6 bases and J by 0 bases, with 14 bases between the two germline ends. CDR3 DNA: TGTGCCAGCAGGCCGGGAGCACCCGCAACTAATGAAAAACTGTTTTTT. Its protein is CASRPGAPATNEKLFF.

The chain links TRBV5-6 to TRBJ2-5; 11 bases agree with TRBD2. J lost 1 base, V lost 1 base, and 12 bases had no gene match. The CDR3 is 19 residues long. Per germline, CDR1 SGHDT and CDR2 YYEEEE. The CDR3 is CASSLSLAGGRVFQETQYF. CDR3 nucleotides: TGTGCCAGCAGCTTGTCCCTAGCGGGAGGTAGAGTTTTCCAAGAGACCCAGTACTTC.

The chain uses TRBV7-8 and TRBJ2-5; TRBD1 might be the D (6 bases). Between the trimmed V and J ends, which lost 5 bases and 2 bases, there was a span of 21 bases. The germline V gene encodes CDR1 SGHVS and CDR2 FQNEAQ. The length of the CDR3 is 17 residues. CDR3 sequence: CASSPRLGAAGQETQYF. Here the CDR3 DNA reads TGTGCCAGCAGCCCTAGACTGGGGGCGGCGGGTCAAGAGACCCAGTACTTC. Combining the CDR3 with reference TRBV7-8 and TRBJ2-5 gives the whole variable domain GAGVSQSPRYKVAKRGQDVALRCDPISGHVSLFWYQQALGQGPEFLTYFQNEAQLDKSGLPSDRFFAERPEGSVSTLKIQRTQQEDSAVYLCASSPRLGAAGQETQYFGPGTRLLVL.

The V and J genes are TRBV7-6 and TRBJ2-1; 12 bases map to TRBD2. Germline V lookup: CDR1 SGHVS, CDR2 FNYEAQ. The ends lost 1 base at V and 4 bases at J; junction bases unmatched: 2. The CDR3 runs 16 residues. This CDR3 is CASSLGTSGIYNEQFF. CDR3 coding DNA: TGTGCCAGCAGCTTAGGGACTAGCGGGATTTACAATGAGCAGTTCTTC.